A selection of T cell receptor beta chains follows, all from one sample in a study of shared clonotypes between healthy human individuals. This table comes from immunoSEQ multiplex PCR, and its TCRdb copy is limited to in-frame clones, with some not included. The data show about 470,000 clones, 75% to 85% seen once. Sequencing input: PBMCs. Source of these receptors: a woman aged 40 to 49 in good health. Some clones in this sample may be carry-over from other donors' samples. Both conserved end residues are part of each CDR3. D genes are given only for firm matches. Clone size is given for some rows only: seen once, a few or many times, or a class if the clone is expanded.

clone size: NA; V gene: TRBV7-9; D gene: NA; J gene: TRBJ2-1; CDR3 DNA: TGTGCCAGCAGCTTGACGGGGTACAATGAGCAGTTCTTC; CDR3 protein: CASSLTGYNEQFF
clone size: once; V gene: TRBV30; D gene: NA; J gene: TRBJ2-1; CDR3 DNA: TGTGCCTGGAGTGTACTGGCGGGCGGCGCGCAGTTCTTC; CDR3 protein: CAWSVLAGGAQFF
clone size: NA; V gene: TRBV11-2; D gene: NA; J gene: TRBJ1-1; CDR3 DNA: TGTGCCAGCAGCTACGCCGGGACACTGAACACTGAAGCTTTCTTT; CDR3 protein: CASSYAGTLNTEAFF
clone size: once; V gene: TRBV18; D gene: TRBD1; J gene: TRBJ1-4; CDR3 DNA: TGTGCCAGCTCACCCAATGCAGGGGGCCTCGATGAAAAACTGTTTTTT; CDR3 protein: CASSPNAGGLDEKLFF
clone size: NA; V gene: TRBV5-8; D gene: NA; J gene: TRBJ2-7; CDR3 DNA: TGTGCCAGCAGCCTGGGGGAATACGAGCAGTACTTC; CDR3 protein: CASSLGEYEQYF
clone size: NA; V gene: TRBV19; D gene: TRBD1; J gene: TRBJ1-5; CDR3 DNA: TGTGCCAGTAGTTTAGGGACAGGGGGCCAAGGGCAGCCCCAGCATTTT; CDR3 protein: CASSLGTGGQGQPQHF
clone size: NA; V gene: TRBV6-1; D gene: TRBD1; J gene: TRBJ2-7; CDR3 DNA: TGTGCCAGCAGGGACCCGGGACAGGGCCCCTACGAGCAGTACTTC; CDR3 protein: CASRDPGQGPYEQYF
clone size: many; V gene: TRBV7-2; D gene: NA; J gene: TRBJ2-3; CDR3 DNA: TGTGCCAGCAGCTTATCCAGCGGCACAGATACGCAGTATTTT; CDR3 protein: CASSLSSGTDTQYF
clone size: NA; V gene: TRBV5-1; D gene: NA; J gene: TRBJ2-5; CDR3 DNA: TGCGCCAGCAGCTTGGGGGACTTCCAAGAGACCCAGTACTTC; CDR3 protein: CASSLGDFQETQYF
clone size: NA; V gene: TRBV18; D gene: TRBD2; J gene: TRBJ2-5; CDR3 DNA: TGTGCCAGCTCACCCCCCCTAGCGGGAGTTGAAGAGACCCAGTACTTC; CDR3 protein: CASSPPLAGVEETQYF
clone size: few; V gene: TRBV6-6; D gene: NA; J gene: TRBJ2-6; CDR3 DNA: TGTGCCAGCCTAGGGACCCGAGAGGCCAACGTCCTGACTTTC; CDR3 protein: CASLGTREANVLTF
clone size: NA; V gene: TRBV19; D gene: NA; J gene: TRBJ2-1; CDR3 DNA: TGTGCCAGTAGTCTCCGGGCAGGGCACCCCTTAGACAATGAGCAGTTCTTC; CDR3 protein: CASSLRAGHPLDNEQFF
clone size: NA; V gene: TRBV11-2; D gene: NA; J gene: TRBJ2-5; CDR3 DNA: TGTGCCAGCAGCTTTGGGACTTTCGGGTTCCAAGAGACCCAGTACTTC; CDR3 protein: CASSFGTFGFQETQYF
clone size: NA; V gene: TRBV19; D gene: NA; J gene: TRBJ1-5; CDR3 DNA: TGTGCCAGTAGTATCGGCCGGGGCAATCAGCCCCAGCATTTT; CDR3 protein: CASSIGRGNQPQHF
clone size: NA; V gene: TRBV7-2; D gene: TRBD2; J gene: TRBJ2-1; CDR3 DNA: TGTGCCAGCAGCTTGACTAGCGGGAGGGGCAATGAGCAGTTCTTC; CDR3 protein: CASSLTSGRGNEQFF
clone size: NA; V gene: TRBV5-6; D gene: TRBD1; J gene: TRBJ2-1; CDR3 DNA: TGTGCCAGCAGCCCGCGGGACAGGGCCAACAATGAGCAGTTCTTC; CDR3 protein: CASSPRDRANNEQFF
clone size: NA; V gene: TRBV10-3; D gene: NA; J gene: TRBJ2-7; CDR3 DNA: TGTGCCATCAGTGAGTCGGGGCCTAGCTCCTACGAGCAGTACTTC; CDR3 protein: CAISESGPSSYEQYF
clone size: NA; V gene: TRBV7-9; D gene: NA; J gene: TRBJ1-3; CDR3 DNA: TGTGCCAGCAGCTTAAATGCTTTCTCTGGAAACACCATATATTTT; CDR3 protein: CASSLNAFSGNTIYF
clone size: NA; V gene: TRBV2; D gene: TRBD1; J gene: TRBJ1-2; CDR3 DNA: TGTGCCAGCAGCCTCAACCGGGACAGGGGGGCCTATGGCTACACCTTC; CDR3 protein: CASSLNRDRGAYGYTF
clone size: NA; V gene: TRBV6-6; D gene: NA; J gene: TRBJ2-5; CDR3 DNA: TGTGCCAGCAGTTACTCCCCTACAATTGAGACCCAGTACTTC; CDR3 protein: CASSYSPTIETQYF
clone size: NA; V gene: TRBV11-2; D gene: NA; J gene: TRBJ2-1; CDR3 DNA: TGTGCCAGCAGCTTTTTAGCCTCCTACAATGAGCAGTTCTTC; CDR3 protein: CASSFLASYNEQFF
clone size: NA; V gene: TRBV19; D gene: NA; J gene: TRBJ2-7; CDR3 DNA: TGTGCCAGTAGAACTCAGGGGATCGGAGGCTACGAGCAGTACTTC; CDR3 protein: CASRTQGIGGYEQYF
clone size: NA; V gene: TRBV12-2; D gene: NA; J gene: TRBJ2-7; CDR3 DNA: TGTGCAAGTCGCTTATCCCCATCTTATCCCGGGACCGAGCAGTACTTC; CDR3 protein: CASRLSPSYPGTEQYF
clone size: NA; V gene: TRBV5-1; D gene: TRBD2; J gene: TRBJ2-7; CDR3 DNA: TGCGCCAGCAGCCGGGAGGGCAGGGTGGACTACGAGCAGTACTTC; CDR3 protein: CASSREGRVDYEQYF
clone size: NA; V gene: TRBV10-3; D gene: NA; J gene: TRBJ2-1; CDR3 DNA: TGTGCCATCAGTGAGGTGCCCCGGGCCAATGAGCAGTTCTTC; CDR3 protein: CAISEVPRANEQFF
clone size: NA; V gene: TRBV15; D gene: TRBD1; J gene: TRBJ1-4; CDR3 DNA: TGTGCCACCAGCCCCCGACAGGGAAGTAATGAAAAACTGTTTTTT; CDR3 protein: CATSPRQGSNEKLFF
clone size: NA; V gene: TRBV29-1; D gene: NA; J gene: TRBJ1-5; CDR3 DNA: TGCAGCGTTGGAAGAGGAAGCGGGGGGCCCCAGCATTTT; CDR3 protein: CSVGRGSGGPQHF
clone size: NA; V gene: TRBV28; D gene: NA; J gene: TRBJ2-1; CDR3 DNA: TGTGCCAGCAGTTTACGACGCGGGGATGAGCAGTTCTTC; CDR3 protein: CASSLRRGDEQFF
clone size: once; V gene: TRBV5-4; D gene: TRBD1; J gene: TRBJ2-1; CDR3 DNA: TGTGCCAGCAGCTTAACAGGGGATTCCTACAATGAGCAGTTCTTC; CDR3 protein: CASSLTGDSYNEQFF